This passage covers 23 T cell receptor beta chains from one sample sequenced in a study of blood T cell repertoires in COVID-19. Sequenced by immunoSEQ multiplex PCR; TCRdb stores in-frame clones only, minus some. The data hold 250,000 to 350,000 clones, with about 81% observed a single time. The sample comprised peripheral blood. These receptors all stem from a human donor with COVID-19, enrolled during active disease. The donor label of this sample is uncertain.

Details on this clone: A much larger clone sits a single nucleotide away, making a read error possible. This chain links TRBV19 with TRBJ2-7, with 9 bases matching TRBD1. This CDR3 comprises 13 residues. Germline V gene sequence: CDR1 LNHDA, CDR2 SQIVND (reference sequence). Trimming removed 4 bases from V and 2 bases from J; junction bases left unmatched: 0. The chain's CDR3 is CASSRDRAYEQYF. Here the CDR3 DNA reads TGTGCCAGTAGTAGGGACAGGGCCTACGAGCAGTACTTC. The full variable domain, its missing parts supplied by reference TRBV19 and TRBJ2-7, is DGGITQSPKYLFRKEGQNVTLSCEQNLNHDAMYWYRQDPGQGLRLIYYSQIVNDFQKGDIAEGYSVSREKKESFPLTVTSAQKNPTAFYLCASSRDRAYEQYFGPGTRLTVT.

The chain uses TRBV28 and TRBJ1-5; D possibly corresponds to TRBD1 (6 bases). V lost 5 bases and J 11 bases, leaving 19 bases between the germline ends. The germline V gene encodes CDR1 MDHEN and CDR2 SYDVKM. CDR3 length equals 14 residues. The CDR3 spells CASSNPGDQGSQHF. The DNA of the CDR3 is TGTGCCAGCAGTAATCCAGGAGACCAGGGGTCCCAGCATTTT.

This clone was seen a few times. V and J are TRBV4-1 and TRBJ1-2, with a weak D call TRBD1 (5 bases). Germline CDR1 and CDR2: MGHRA and YSYEKL. Trimming pared 4 bases from V and 1 base from J, leaving 16 bases between. This CDR3 comprises 16 residues. The CDR3 coding sequence is TGCGCCAGCAGCCTTGGAGGGGCAAGAGGTAACTATGGCTACACCTTC. Its translation is CASSLGGARGNYGYTF.

The rearrangement links TRBV5-1 to TRBJ2-3; 10 bases line up with TRBD2. The CDR3 is 15 residues long. The germline V gene encodes CDR1 SGHRS and CDR2 YFSETQ. Trimming cost V 2 bases and J 6 bases; bases outside gene matches: 6. As DNA, the CDR3 is TGCGCCAGCAGCTTTCTAGCGGGAGCGGACGATACGCAGTATTTT. Amino acid sequence: CASSFLAGADDTQYF.

The chain has TRBV11-2 and TRBJ1-1; D is uncertain. Germline V gives CDR1 SGHAT, CDR2 FQNNGV. Deletions cut 1 base from V and 3 bases from J, with 6 bases between. This CDR3 region has 13 residues. The CDR3 reads CASSLGGDTEAFF. In nucleotides, the CDR3 is TGTGCCAGCAGCTTAGGCGGGGACACTGAAGCTTTCTTT.

The chain links TRBV6-5 to TRBJ1-4, with 7 bases aligning to TRBD1. The V segment lost 6 bases and the J segment 8 bases; nucleotides outside the gene matches: 12. In germline, CDR1 is MNHEY, CDR2 SVGAGI. CDR3 length: 15 residues. DNA of the CDR3: TGTGCCAGCAGACAGTTTCAGGGGGTAGGGGAAAAACTGTTTTTT. Translating gives CASRQFQGVGEKLFF.

This clone was recorded a few times. This rearrangement joins TRBV6-4 to TRBJ1-1, with D maybe TRBD1 (6 bases). V lost 3 bases, J lost 7 bases, and 18 bases lay in between. CDR1 and CDR2 from the germline V gene are MRHNA and SNTAGT. This CDR3 has 15 amino acids. The chain's CDR3 is CASSEGGAGWNEAFF. DNA for the CDR3: TGTGCCAGCAGTGAGGGGGGGGCAGGGTGGAATGAAGCTTTCTTT.

The chain carries TRBV29-1 and TRBJ2-1; D is possibly TRBD1 (6 bases). The length of the CDR3 is 13 residues. Germline V gene lookup returns CDR1 SQVTM and CDR2 ANQGSEA. Trimming took 6 bases from V and 6 from J, leaving 15 bases between them. The CDR3 loop is CSVVRGTVNEQFF. CDR3 coding DNA: TGCAGCGTCGTTAGGGGGACCGTCAATGAGCAGTTCTTC.

The CDR3 DNA reads TGTGCCAGAAGCTTGGATGCCCTACAGAATTCACCCCTCCACTTT. Translated, it gives CARSLDALQNSPLHF. This chain joins TRBV5-3 and TRBJ1-6; D remains ambiguous. TRBV5-3 carries the ORF label, with uncertain function. V was shortened by 0 bases and J by 7 bases, with 11 bases between the two germline ends. CDR3 size: 15 residues.

The gene calls are TRBV12-5 and TRBJ2-2; unclear D gene. Trimming pared 8 bases from V and 7 bases from J, leaving 17 bases between. CDR3 length: 14 residues. CDR1 and CDR2 from the germline V gene are LGHNT and FRNRAP. CDR3: CASQRLSLGGELFF. CDR3 bases: TGTGCTAGTCAGAGGCTGTCCTTGGGCGGGGAGCTGTTTTTT.

The chain is built from TRBV5-5 and TRBJ2-2, with TRBD1 matching over 7 bases. CDR1 is SGHKS and CDR2 is YYEKEE in the germline V gene (reference sequence). The trim removed 10 bases at V and 6 bases at J, leaving 12 bases unmatched. The CDR3 is 14 residues long. The CDR3 DNA is TGTGCCGGGAAACAGGGGATAAGCTCCGGGGAGCTGTTTTTT. It encodes CAGKQGISSGELFF.

This clone has more than one count but fewer than ten. The rearrangement uses TRBV27 and TRBJ1-1; D remains unclear. V lost 2 bases to trimming and J lost 3 bases, with 19 bases between them. Germline CDR1 reads MNHEY; CDR2 reads SMNVEV (reference sequence). This CDR3 is 17 amino acids long. The CDR3 nucleotides are TGTGCCAGCAGTTTAAGGAGGGAGGGCCCTCCCTACACTGAAGCTTTCTTT. As protein: CASSLRREGPPYTEAFF.

The chain is built from TRBV18 and TRBJ2-1; D is uncertain. Germline V gene sequence: CDR1 KGHSH, CDR2 LQKENI. The CDR3 has 17 residues. The V and J ends lost 3 bases and 6 bases respectively, with 21 bases between them. In DNA form, the CDR3 reads TGTGCCAGCTCACCTCTTCTTTCCCAGGCAGCCCCCAATGAGCAGTTCTTC. It codes for CASSPLLSQAAPNEQFF.

For this clone: The germline gene is not matched at one end of the junction; a read error may be the cause. The chain employs TRBV6-4 and TRBJ2-2; D is perhaps TRBD2 (5 bases). The germline gives CDR1 MRHNA, CDR2 SNTAGT. The CDR3 runs to 15 residues. DNA of the CDR3: TGTGCCAGCCGTGAGGGCACAAGTAACACCGGGGAGCTGTTTTTT. Protein: CASREGTSNTGELFF.

The chain couples TRBV28 to TRBJ1-1; D gene unclear. The V gene lost 3 bases and the J gene lost 1 base, with 9 bases spanning the gap. This CDR3 is 14 amino acids long. The germline V gene has CDR1 MDHEN and CDR2 SYDVKM. CDR3 DNA: TGTGCCAGCAGTTTGGAGGGAACGAACACTGAAGCTTTCTTT. Translated, it gives CASSLEGTNTEAFF.

The chain combines TRBV19 with TRBJ2-6, with D tentatively TRBD2 (5 bases). V shed 3 bases and J shed 0 bases, with 9 bases lying between them. Germline assignment: CDR1 LNHDA and CDR2 SQIVND (reference sequence). The CDR3 has 16 amino acids. The CDR3 region has the DNA TGTGCCAGTAGTATCTCCCGGGGCTCTGGGGCCAACGTCCTGACTTTC. Its translation is CASSISRGSGANVLTF.

The V and J genes are TRBV30 and TRBJ1-2, with D unresolved. V was clipped by 3 bases and J by 0 bases, with 8 bases between them. Germline V lookup: CDR1 GTSNPN, CDR2 SVGIG (reference sequence). This CDR3 spans 13 amino acids. DNA for the CDR3: TGTGCCTGGAGCTACGGGGCTAACTATGGCTACACCTTC. This gives the protein CAWSYGANYGYTF.

The V gene is TRBV6-4, the J gene TRBJ2-1; D may be TRBD1 (7 bases). The V end lost 0 bases, the J end lost 4 bases, and 19 bases lay between the germline ends. The CDR3 is 18 residues long. CDR1 and CDR2 (germline): MRHNA, SNTAGT. CDR3 in DNA: TGTGCCAGCAGTGACTCGGGACAGCCTCGGGGGCCTTACAATGAGCAGTTCTTC. Translating it yields CASSDSGQPRGPYNEQFF.

The CDR3 DNA is TGTGCCAGCAGCAAGGCCCGACGATATCTACTAACCTACGAGCAGTACTTC. This encodes CASSKARRYLLTYEQYF. This rearrangement joins TRBV21-1 to TRBJ2-7; the table's D gene call, TRBD2, was not cross checked with the DNA. TRBV21-1 is a known pseudogene. The CDR3 is made up of 17 amino acids.

This clone has just one count. In DNA form, the CDR3 reads TGCGCCAGCAGCCCGGGGGGGGCAGGACCTCGGGGCACTGAAGCTTTCTTT. Its translation: CASSPGGAGPRGTEAFF. The V gene is TRBV5-1, the J gene TRBJ1-1; a weak D match, TRBD1 (6 bases). Germline V lookup: CDR1 SGHRS, CDR2 YFSETQ. The CDR3 length is 17 residues. With 4 bases removed from V and 4 bases from J, the gap between germline ends came to 23 bases.

V is TRBV27 and J is TRBJ1-5; D is ambiguous. Trimming cost V 7 bases and J 4 bases, with 17 bases left between them. The germline V gene encodes CDR1 MNHEY and CDR2 SMNVEV (reference sequence). This CDR3 has 15 amino acids. The CDR3 nucleotides read TGTGCCAGCACCACAACGCTCGGGTCGAATCAGCCCCAGCATTTT. Protein: CASTTTLGSNQPQHF.

A note on this clone: Compared with germline, one end of the junction differs, possibly owing to a read error. V and J are TRBV29-1 and TRBJ2-7; tentatively, D is TRBD1 (5 bases). The germline gives CDR1 SQVTM, CDR2 ANQGSEA. The CDR3 has 15 residues. CDR3 in amino acids: CSVEVGVLGPYKQYF. The CDR3 DNA reads as TGCAGCGTTGAAGTAGGGGTTTTGGGGCCCTACAAGCAGTACTTC.

J is TRBJ2-7 and V is TRBV6-1, with TRBD1 matching over 7 bases. Germline values: CDR1 MNHNS, CDR2 SASEGT. Trimming took 2 bases from V and 3 from J; bases not matched to a gene: 1. The CDR3 is made up of 13 amino acids. The CDR3 DNA reads as TGTGCCAGCAGTGAAAGACAGGGCTACGAGCAGTACTTC. Encoded protein: CASSERQGYEQYF.